The rows below give T cell receptor beta chains drawn from one sample of a study of identical twins. One entry per CDR3 protein results from TCRdb running MiXCR on the 5' RACE reads. The table includes a few hundred thousand distinct CDR3 sequences, about 13% detected once. Another study also made use of these data, one on yellow fever vaccine responses in identical twins.

Specimen: memory (CD45RO+) T cells sorted from blood. The receptor source for this set is a young woman in good health. The conserved cysteine and the conserved F or W are not part of the CDR3 here.

v_call: TRBV5-5; j_call: TRBJ1-6; cdr3_aa: ASSLALDRASPLH
v_call: TRBV10-3; j_call: TRBJ2-3; cdr3_aa: AISETGTSTDTQY
v_call: TRBV12-3/TRBV12-4; j_call: TRBJ2-1; cdr3_aa: ASSPQQGYEQF
v_call: TRBV5-4; j_call: TRBJ2-3; cdr3_aa: ASSARDRGFDTQY
v_call: TRBV6-5; j_call: TRBJ2-5; cdr3_aa: ASSYPGQGAKTQY
v_call: TRBV11-2; j_call: TRBJ2-4; cdr3_aa: ASSHRAQLAKNIQY
v_call: TRBV11-2; j_call: TRBJ2-5; cdr3_aa: ASSLLPPAGGPQETQY
v_call: TRBV4-2; j_call: TRBJ2-3; cdr3_aa: ASSPLAGVSTDTQY
v_call: TRBV6-4; j_call: TRBJ2-1; cdr3_aa: ASSEGIGGGNEQF
v_call: TRBV4-1; j_call: TRBJ2-7; cdr3_aa: ASSQDLAYEQY
v_call: TRBV2; j_call: TRBJ1-1; cdr3_aa: ASIETRRGTEAF
v_call: TRBV3-1; j_call: TRBJ2-7; cdr3_aa: ASSRATRGGEQY
v_call: TRBV3-1; j_call: TRBJ2-4; cdr3_aa: ASSQTAGAKNIQY
v_call: TRBV18; j_call: TRBJ2-5; cdr3_aa: ASSPLSAQETQY
v_call: TRBV28; j_call: TRBJ2-1; cdr3_aa: ASSPPASGRGVRGNEQF
v_call: TRBV12-3/TRBV12-4; j_call: TRBJ2-4; cdr3_aa: ASSFEAGGAKNIQY
v_call: TRBV10-1; j_call: TRBJ2-5; cdr3_aa: ASSEGRDVETQY
v_call: TRBV4-3; j_call: TRBJ2-3; cdr3_aa: ASSHLSLREFADTQY
v_call: TRBV2; j_call: TRBJ2-5; cdr3_aa: ASSRKGQETQY